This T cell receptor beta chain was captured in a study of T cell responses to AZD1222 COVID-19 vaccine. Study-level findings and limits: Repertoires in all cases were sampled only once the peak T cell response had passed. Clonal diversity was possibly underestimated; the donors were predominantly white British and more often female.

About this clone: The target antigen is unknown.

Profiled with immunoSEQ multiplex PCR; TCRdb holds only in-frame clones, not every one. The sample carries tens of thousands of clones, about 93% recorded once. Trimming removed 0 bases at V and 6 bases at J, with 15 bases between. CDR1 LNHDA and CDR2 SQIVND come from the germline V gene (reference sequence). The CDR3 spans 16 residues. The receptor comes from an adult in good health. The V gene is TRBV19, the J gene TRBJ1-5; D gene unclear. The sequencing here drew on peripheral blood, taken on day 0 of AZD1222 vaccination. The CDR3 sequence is CASSIDLVGSGQPQHF. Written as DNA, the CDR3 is TGTGCCAGTAGTATAGATCTAGTTGGGTCGGGTCAGCCCCAGCATTTT.